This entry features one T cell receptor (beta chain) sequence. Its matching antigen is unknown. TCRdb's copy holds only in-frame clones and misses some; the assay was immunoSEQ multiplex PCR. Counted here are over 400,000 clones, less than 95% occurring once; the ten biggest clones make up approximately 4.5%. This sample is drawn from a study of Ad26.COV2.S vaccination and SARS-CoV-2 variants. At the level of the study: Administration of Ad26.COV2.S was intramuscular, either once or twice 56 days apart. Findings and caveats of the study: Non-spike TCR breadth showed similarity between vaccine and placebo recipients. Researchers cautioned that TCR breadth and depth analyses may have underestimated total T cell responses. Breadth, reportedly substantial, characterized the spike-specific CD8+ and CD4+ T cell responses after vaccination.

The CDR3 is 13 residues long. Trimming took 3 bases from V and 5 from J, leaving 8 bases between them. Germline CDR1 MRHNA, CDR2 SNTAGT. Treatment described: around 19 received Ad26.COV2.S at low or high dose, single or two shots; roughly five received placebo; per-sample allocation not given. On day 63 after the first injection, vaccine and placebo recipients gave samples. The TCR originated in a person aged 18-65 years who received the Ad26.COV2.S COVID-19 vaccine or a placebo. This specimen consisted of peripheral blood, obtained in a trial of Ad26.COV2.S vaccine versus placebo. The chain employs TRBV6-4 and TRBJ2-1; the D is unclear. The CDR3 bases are TGTGCCAGCAGTGAGGGGAACAACAATGAGCAGTTCTTC. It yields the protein CASSEGNNNEQFF.